One and the same sample provided the 13 T cell receptor beta chains below, sequenced in a study of CD4+ T cells in melanoma. Some clones are missing from TCRdb's copy, which holds only in-frame ones; the method was immunoSEQ multiplex PCR. This table has about 15,000 clones, approximately 63% appearing once. The sequenced material came from cells from a culture (not recorded whether cultured in vitro). The receptors shown here come from a human donor with melanoma.

This clone was observed a few times. This chain connects TRBV6-5 to TRBJ2-5; the match to TRBD1 covers 8 bases. CDR3 size: 14 residues. Germline CDR1 reads MNHEY; CDR2 reads SVGAGI. After removal of 2 bases from V and 5 bases from J, the junction contained 4 bases not matched to a gene. The CDR3 region has the DNA TGTGCCAGCAGTTACATGACAGGGGCGGAGACCCAGTACTTC. Translated: CASSYMTGAETQYF.

This clone was recorded once. A read error may produce the germline difference seen at one junction end. This sequence joins TRBV6-5 and TRBJ1-1; D not resolved. The CDR3 spans 13 residues. In germline, CDR1 is MNHEY, CDR2 SVGAGI. CDR3 loop: CASRYWGNTEAFF. CDR3 bases: TGTGCCAGCAGGTACTGGGGGAACACTGAAGCTTTCTTT.

This clone is a singleton in its sample. The rearrangement joins TRBV5-5 to TRBJ2-7, with no clear D. The V and J ends lost 0 bases and 1 base respectively, with 11 bases between them. This CDR3 region has 15 residues. Germline loops: CDR1 SGHKS, CDR2 YYEKEE (reference sequence). Here the CDR3 reads CASSLGVVRSYEQYF. The CDR3 DNA is TGTGCCAGCAGCTTGGGTGTGGTCCGGTCCTACGAGCAGTACTTC.

The chain combines TRBV6-5 with TRBJ1-2, with D unclear. With 5 bases removed from V and 8 bases from J, the gap between germline ends came to 12 bases. CDR3 length: 12 amino acids. Germline V gene lookup returns CDR1 MNHEY and CDR2 SVGAGI. The CDR3 region has the DNA TGTGCCAGCAGTGCCCGGTGGGGAGGCTACACCTTC. Its translation is CASSARWGGYTF.

This clone was seen a single time. CDR3 coding DNA: TGCGCCAGCCAAAGGACAGTTGGCTACGAGCAGTACTTC. Translated: CASQRTVGYEQYF. The rearrangement uses TRBV10-1 and TRBJ2-5; maybe TRBD1 (6 bases). The better agreement between TRBJ2-7 and the DNA end casts doubt on the J call. Germline values: CDR1 WNHNN, CDR2 SYGVQD (reference sequence). The CDR3 covers 13 residues.

V gene TRBV10-1 combines with J gene TRBJ1-1; 7 nucleotides agree with TRBD1. This CDR3 has 13 amino acids. V was clipped by 6 bases and J by 5 bases; unmatched bases: 6. Germline-derived CDR1 and CDR2 are WNHNN and SYGVQD (reference sequence). CDR3 bases: TGCGCCAGCAGCTCAGGGGGGAGAACTGAAGCTTTCTTT. It translates to CASSSGGRTEAFF.

The chain links TRBV30 to TRBJ1-2, with D possibly TRBD1 on 5 matching bases. This CDR3 has 15 residues. Germline CDR1 and CDR2: GTSNPN and SVGIG (reference sequence). Trimming removed 7 bases at V and 4 bases at J, with 22 bases between. The CDR3 loop is CALMGLPEGFYGYTF. The CDR3 coding sequence is TGTGCCTTGATGGGACTCCCGGAGGGGTTCTATGGCTACACCTTC.

The chain has TRBV11-2 and TRBJ2-4, with D possibly being TRBD2 (7 bases). Germline V lookup: CDR1 SGHAT, CDR2 FQNNGV. This CDR3 has 13 residues. Trimming stripped 7 bases from V and 8 bases from J, with 15 bases between. For the CDR3, the DNA is TGTGCCAGCAAACAGGGAGGGTTGGACATTCAGTACTTC. As protein: CASKQGGLDIQYF.

This clone was recorded a few times. The chain joins TRBV7-9 to TRBJ1-1, with D possibly matching TRBD1 (6 bases). Trimming removed 2 bases at V and 4 bases at J, with 8 bases between. This CDR3 spans 13 amino acids. CDR1 and CDR2 (germline): SEHNR, FQNEAQ (reference sequence). CDR3 protein: CASSLTGSTEAFF. DNA of the CDR3: TGTGCCAGCAGCTTAACAGGGAGCACTGAAGCTTTCTTT. The full variable domain, rest sourced from reference TRBV7-9 and TRBJ1-1, is DTGVSQNPRHKITKRGQNVTFRCDPISEHNRLYWYRQTLGQGPEFLTYFQNEAQLEKSRLLSDRFSAERPKGSFSTLEIQRTEQGDSAMYLCASSLTGSTEAFFGQGTRLTVV.

The V call is TRBV14, the J call TRBJ1-1; the D is unclear. The CDR3 has 13 amino acids. Germline values: CDR1 SGHDN, CDR2 FVKESK. Trimming pared 6 bases from V and 0 bases from J, leaving 8 bases between. CDR3 residues: CASSQNMNTEAFF. As DNA, the CDR3 is TGTGCCAGCAGTCAGAACATGAACACTGAAGCTTTCTTT.

The V gene is TRBV6-5, the J gene TRBJ2-3; no clear D gene. Germline V lookup: CDR1 MNHEY, CDR2 SVGAGI. This CDR3 has 14 residues. Between the trimmed V and J ends, which lost 6 bases and 2 bases, there was a span of 12 bases. The CDR3, as DNA: TGTGCCAGCAGGCGTGGGTTTCACACAGATACGCAGTATTTT. Protein product: CASRRGFHTDTQYF.

The chain recombines TRBV6-6 with TRBJ2-7, with D possibly being TRBD1 or TRBD2 (6 bases each). Trimming stripped 2 bases from V and 5 bases from J, with 13 bases between. The CDR3 is 14 residues long. Per the germline V gene, CDR1 is MNHNY and CDR2 is SVGAGI (reference sequence). The CDR3 sequence is CASSYIRGLNEQYF. Here the CDR3 DNA reads TGTGCCAGCAGTTACATCCGGGGGCTAAACGAGCAGTACTTC.

The chain employs TRBV5-1 and TRBJ2-5; D is possibly TRBD1 or TRBD2 (5 bases each). Germline values: CDR1 SGHRS, CDR2 YFSETQ. The CDR3 sequence is 12 residues long. CDR3 nucleotides: TGCGGCTCACGTGGGGGCCAAGAGACCCAGTACTTC. The encoded protein is CGSRGGQETQYF.